This T cell receptor (beta chain) originates from a study of CD8+ T cells in alopecia areata. After isolation, RNA underwent reverse transcription to generate cDNA as the sequencing template. Libraries were prepared by immunoSEQ multiplex PCR; TCRdb keeps only in-frame clonotypes and omits some of them. The sample holds fewer than 150,000 clones, around two fifths seen once. Lesional scalp tissue (obtained by punch biopsy) and peripheral blood were collected from alopecia areata patients. Sorting separated CD4+ and CD8+ T cells out of PBMCs. Germline CDR1 SQVTM, CDR2 ANQGSEA. V gave up 6 bases and J gave up 4 bases; unmatched junction bases: 12. The CDR3 has 15 amino acids.

The receptor comes from a human donor with alopecia areata. The genes are TRBV29-1 and TRBJ1-5, with TRBD1 identical over 7 bases. What was sequenced was CD4+ T cells sorted from blood. The CDR3 DNA reads as TGCAGCGTCCTAGAGGACAGGCTCGGAAATCAGCCCCAGCATTTT. Translated: CSVLEDRLGNQPQHF.